Following are 21 T cell receptor beta chains from one sample sequenced in a study of cytomegalovirus exposure and HLA in healthy donors. PCR primers comprised 60 Vbeta and 13 Jbeta primers. Sequencing was performed with immunoSEQ multiplex PCR; in TCRdb, only in-frame clones are kept and a portion is missing. The sample lists over 80,000 clones, roughly 74% occurring once. The sample was PBMCs. These receptor sequences come from a woman in her seventies in good health and CMV-seropositive.

In its sample, this clone was seen a few times. The V and J genes are TRBV9 and TRBJ1-5, with D uncertain. The V and J ends lost 0 bases and 2 bases respectively, with 9 bases between them. CDR1 is SGDLS and CDR2 is YYNGEE in the germline V gene. This CDR3 has 15 amino acids. The CDR3 coding sequence is TGTGCCAGCAGCGTAGGCCTCGGAGGCAATCAGCCCCAGCATTTT. This translates into CASSVGLGGNQPQHF. Looking up the rest from reference TRBV9 and TRBJ1-5 gives the full variable domain: DSGVTQTPKHLITATGQRVTLRCSPRSGDLSVYWYQQSLDQGLQFLIQYYNGEERAKGNILERFSAQQFPDLHSELNLSSLELGDSALYFCASSVGLGGNQPQHFGDGTRLSIL.

The CDR3 DNA sequence: TGCGCCAGCAGCCAAGTTCCGGGACAGGGAAAGCCCCAGCATTTT. It specifies CASSQVPGQGKPQHF. This rearrangement joins TRBV4-1 to TRBJ1-5; 9 nucleotides align to TRBD1. The CDR3 consists of 15 residues. Germline CDR1 is MGHRA and CDR2 is YSYEKL. V trimming: 1 base; J trimming: 8 bases; junction bases outside the gene matches: 6.

This clone turned up a few times. The V call is TRBV27, the J call TRBJ2-3; D is unresolved. Germline V CDR1 and CDR2: MNHEY, SMNVEV (reference sequence). CDR3 length: 13 residues. V was trimmed by 2 bases and J by 1 base, leaving 4 bases between them. CDR3 DNA sequence: TGTGCCAGCAGTTTAAAGCGCACAGATACGCAGTATTTT. Amino acids: CASSLKRTDTQYF.

This clone was counted between two and nine times. This sequence joins TRBV7-3 and TRBJ2-1; 7 positions agree with TRBD1. After removal of 6 bases from V and 2 bases from J, the junction contained 4 bases not matched to a gene. Germline V gene lookup returns CDR1 SGHTA and CDR2 FQGTGA. The CDR3 is made up of 14 amino acids. CDR3: CASSTGTAYNEQFF. CDR3 sequence (DNA): TGTGCCAGCAGTACCGGGACAGCCTACAATGAGCAGTTCTTC.

The chain uses TRBV19 and TRBJ1-6; TRBD1 matches at 7 bases. Germline V gives CDR1 LNHDA, CDR2 SQIVND (reference sequence). Germline trimming cut 4 bases from V and 6 bases from J; bases unmatched to any gene: 6. This CDR3 comprises 15 residues. As DNA, the CDR3 is TGTGCCAGTAGTACCAATGACAGGGCTAATTCACCCCTCCACTTT. Protein sequence: CASSTNDRANSPLHF. The whole variable domain, remainder taken from reference TRBV19 and TRBJ1-6, is DGGITQSPKYLFRKEGQNVTLSCEQNLNHDAMYWYRQDPGQGLRLIYYSQIVNDFQKGDIAEGYSVSREKKESFPLTVTSAQKNPTAFYLCASSTNDRANSPLHFGNGTRLTVT.

A word on this clone: Relative to the germline gene, one junction end is altered; a read error may explain this. This chain connects TRBV4-1 to TRBJ2-7, with D perhaps TRBD1 (9 bases). The CDR3 sequence is 17 residues long. Germline CDR1 is MGHRA and CDR2 is YSYEKL. CDR3 nucleotide sequence: TGCGCCAGCAGTCAAGAGAGGTTAGCGGGACAGGGCTACGCGCAGTACTTC. As protein: CASSQERLAGQGYAQYF.

The chain uses TRBV5-1 and TRBJ2-7; D call uncertain. Germline loops: CDR1 SGHRS, CDR2 YFSETQ. Between the trimmed V and J ends, which lost 4 bases and 3 bases, there was a span of 14 bases. CDR3 length: 14 amino acids. The CDR3 sequence is CASSAVRGDYEQYF. Here the CDR3 DNA reads TGCGCCAGCAGCGCGGTGCGAGGAGACTACGAGCAGTACTTC.

This chain uses TRBV11-2 with TRBJ2-2, with 12 nucleotides matching TRBD2. The CDR3 totals 17 residues. In germline, CDR1 is SGHAT, CDR2 FQNNGV. V gave up 1 base and J gave up 7 bases; unmatched junction bases: 7. CDR3 nucleotides: TGTGCCAGCAGCTTAGTGACTGGACTAGCGGGACACGGGGAGCTGTTTTTT. This encodes CASSLVTGLAGHGELFF.

The chain employs TRBV6-5 and TRBJ1-5; a possible D gene is TRBD1 (6 bases). Germline CDR1 MNHEY, CDR2 SVGAGI. V was cut by 4 bases and J by 0 bases, with 10 bases left in between. CDR3 length equals 15 residues. CDR3 sequence: CASSSTGFSNQPQHF. CDR3 nucleotides: TGTGCCAGCAGTTCTACAGGGTTTAGCAATCAGCCCCAGCATTTT.

V and J are TRBV7-3 and TRBJ2-5; TRBD1 agrees at 9 bases. This CDR3 comprises 17 residues. Unmatched junction bases numbered 15, after V lost 5 bases and J lost 5 bases. CDR1 is SGHTA, CDR2 FQGTGA, per germline. DNA of the CDR3: TGTGCCAGCAGCCAGCGAGGACAGGGGACTTTAGGGGAGACCCAGTACTTC. Translated, it gives CASSQRGQGTLGETQYF.

Only a few counts were recorded for this clone. The rearrangement links TRBV7-3 to TRBJ2-2; D perhaps matches TRBD1 (6 bases). Germline V gene data show CDR1 as SGHTA and CDR2 as FQGTGA. This CDR3 contains 15 residues. Trimming shortened V by 5 bases and J by 5 bases, and 15 bases separated the two germline ends. This CDR3 is CASSPGTSRTGELFF. The CDR3 DNA reads as TGTGCCAGCAGCCCCGGGACATCTCGGACCGGGGAGCTGTTTTTT.

This chain uses TRBV5-4 with TRBJ1-2, with 9 bases lining up with TRBD1. Losses at the gene ends were 6 bases for V and 3 bases for J; bases not matched to a gene: 6. Germline V gene sequence: CDR1 SGHNT, CDR2 YYREEE (reference sequence). The CDR3 is 14 residues long. In DNA form, the CDR3 reads TGTGCCAGCACACAGGGGGCGCGCGACTATGGCTACACCTTC. Protein sequence: CASTQGARDYGYTF.

V and J are TRBV7-3 and TRBJ2-1; D ambiguous. V lost 5 bases to trimming and J lost 4 bases, with 15 bases between them. From germline, CDR1 is SGHTA and CDR2 FQGTGA. The CDR3 is made up of 15 amino acids. In DNA form, the CDR3 reads TGTGCCAGCAGCCGTCAATCTTATAGTTACAATGAGCAGTTCTTC. Its protein is CASSRQSYSYNEQFF.

The V and J genes are TRBV9 and TRBJ2-7; D is possibly TRBD1 (7 bases). V was shortened by 4 bases and J by 3 bases, with 17 bases between the two germline ends. Germline V gene sequence: CDR1 SGDLS, CDR2 YYNGEE. This CDR3 comprises 15 residues. The CDR3 DNA follows: TGTGCCAGCAGCCTGGGAGGCAGGGGGGTCTACGAGCAGTACTTC. Residues: CASSLGGRGVYEQYF.

The V call is TRBV6-1, the J call TRBJ2-1, with 9 bases fitting TRBD2. Germline CDR1 and CDR2: MNHNS and SASEGT. This CDR3 comprises 14 residues. Trimming cost V 6 bases and J 3 bases; bases outside gene matches: 3. The DNA for the CDR3 is TGTGCCAGCAGCCCAGCGGGAGGCTACAATGAGCAGTTCTTC. Amino acid sequence: CASSPAGGYNEQFF.

The chain recombines TRBV7-2 with TRBJ2-3; 7 nucleotides align to TRBD1. Germline V lookup: CDR1 SGHTA, CDR2 FQGNSA. The V segment lost 5 bases and the J segment 7 bases; nucleotides outside the gene matches: 9. This CDR3 contains 14 residues. CDR3 sequence: CASSPTRQGYTQYF. In nucleotides, the CDR3 is TGTGCCAGCAGCCCCACTCGACAGGGCTATACGCAGTATTTT.

CDR3 in DNA: TGTGCCAGCAGCCAATTCCGACTAGCGGGGGAATTCAATGAGCAGTTCTTC. It codes for CASSQFRLAGEFNEQFF. The chain recombines TRBV7-3 with TRBJ2-1; 12 positions agree with TRBD2. The trim removed 5 bases at V and 6 bases at J, leaving 11 bases unmatched. Germline V gene sequence: CDR1 SGHTA, CDR2 FQGTGA. The CDR3 extends over 17 amino acids.

This sequence joins TRBV12-5 and TRBJ1-6; TRBD1 might be the D (6 bases). The CDR3 length is 17 residues. V lost 0 bases to trimming and J lost 0 bases, with 9 bases between them. Germline V lookup: CDR1 LGHNT, CDR2 FRNRAP. The CDR3, as DNA: TGTGCTAGTGGTTTGGTCGCCAGGGGCTCCTATAATTCACCCCTCCACTTT. This codes for CASGLVARGSYNSPLHF.

The genes are TRBV27 and TRBJ2-3, with 7 bases identical to TRBD1. The CDR3 is 13 amino acids. Germline CDR1 is MNHEY and CDR2 is SMNVEV (reference sequence). V was pared by 5 bases and J by 3 bases, with 2 bases of the junction left unmatched. Here the CDR3 DNA reads TGTGCCAGCAGTAGACAGGGAACAGATACGCAGTATTTT. Residues: CASSRQGTDTQYF.

As DNA, the CDR3 is TGTGCCAGCAGCTTGGCGAGACAGGGAAGGGAAGAGACCCAGTACTTC. It codes for CASSLARQGREETQYF. The chain couples TRBV5-6 to TRBJ2-5, with 7 bases matching TRBD1. The CDR3 runs to 16 residues. V shed 0 bases and J 3 bases; nucleotides not matched to a gene: 8. In germline, CDR1 is SGHDT, CDR2 YYEEEE.

The chain joins TRBV27 to TRBJ2-1; possible D gene TRBD2, 6 bases. CDR3 length equals 13 residues. CDR1 MNHEY and CDR2 SMNVEV come from the germline V gene (reference sequence). Deletions cut 8 bases from V and 11 bases from J, with 19 bases between. CDR3 sequence: CASRNQGRNKQFF. CDR3 nucleotide sequence: TGTGCCAGCCGAAACCAAGGGAGGAACAAGCAGTTCTTC.